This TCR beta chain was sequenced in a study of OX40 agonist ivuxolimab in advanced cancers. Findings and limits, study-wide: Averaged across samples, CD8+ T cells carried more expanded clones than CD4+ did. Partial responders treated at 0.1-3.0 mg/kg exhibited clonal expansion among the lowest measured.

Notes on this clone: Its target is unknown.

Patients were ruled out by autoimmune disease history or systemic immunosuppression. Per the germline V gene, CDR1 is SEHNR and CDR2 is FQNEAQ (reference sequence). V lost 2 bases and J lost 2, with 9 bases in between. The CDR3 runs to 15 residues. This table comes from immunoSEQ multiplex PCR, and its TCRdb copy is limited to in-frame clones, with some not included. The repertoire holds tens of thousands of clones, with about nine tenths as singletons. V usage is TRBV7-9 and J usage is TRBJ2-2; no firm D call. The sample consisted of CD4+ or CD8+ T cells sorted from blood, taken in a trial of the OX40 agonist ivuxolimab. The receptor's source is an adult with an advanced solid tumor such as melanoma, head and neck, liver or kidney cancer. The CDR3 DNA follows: TGTGCCAGCAGCTTAAGGAACGGAAACACCGGGGAGCTGTTTTTT. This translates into CASSLRNGNTGELFF.